These T cell receptor beta chains were read from a single sample in a study of memory CD4+ T cells and cytomegalovirus serostatus. Repertoires were generated with immunoSEQ multiplex PCR, while TCRdb's copy carries only in-frame clones and drops some. The sample records roughly 86,000 clones, about four fifths being singletons. The specimen was memory CD4+ T cells from blood. These receptors all come from an adult in good health and CMV-seropositive. Both conserved end residues are part of each CDR3. A D gene is named only where the DNA matches it firmly. Clone size is given for some rows only: seen once, a few or many times, or a class if the clone is expanded.

clone_size,j_call,d_call,v_call,cdr3_length,cdr3_aa,cdr3_nt
few,TRBJ1-1,-,TRBV7-9,13,CASSPTGITEAFF,TGTGCCAGCAGCCCCACGGGGATCACTGAAGCTTTCTTT
-,TRBJ2-6,-,TRBV5-4,15,CASRRSSSGANVLTF,TGTGCCAGCAGACGTTCCAGCTCTGGGGCCAACGTCCTGACTTTC
-,TRBJ2-7,TRBD1,TRBV6-5,13,CASRGDSSYEQYF,TGTGCCAGCAGGGGGGACAGTTCCTACGAGCAGTACTTC
-,TRBJ1-5,-,TRBV5-5,13,CASSFETNQPQHF,TGTGCCAGCAGCTTCGAGACGAATCAGCCCCAGCATTTT
-,TRBJ2-7,-,TRBV30,13,CAWKRISTYEQYF,TGTGCCTGGAAAAGGATCTCCACCTACGAGCAGTACTTC
few,TRBJ1-5,-,TRBV30,11,CAWGIDQPQHF,TGTGCCTGGGGGATAGATCAGCCCCAGCATTTT
-,TRBJ1-1,-,TRBV4-1,14,CASSQKDSHSEAFF,TGCGCCAGCAGCCAAAAAGACAGTCATAGTGAAGCTTTCTTT
-,TRBJ2-2,TRBD1,TRBV9,17,CASSVGGTGVFTGELFF,TGTGCCAGCAGCGTAGGAGGGACAGGGGTCTTCACCGGGGAGCTGTTTTTT
-,TRBJ2-1,-,TRBV7-2,14,CASSRDHSYNEQFF,TGTGCCAGCAGCCGGGACCACTCCTACAATGAGCAGTTCTTC
-,TRBJ2-7,TRBD1,TRBV2,14,CASSAGTGHYEQYF,TGTGCCAGCAGTGCGGGGACAGGGCACTACGAGCAGTACTTC
once,TRBJ2-5,-,TRBV5-1,15,CASSPGTHGQETQYF,TGCGCCAGCAGCCCCGGGACTCACGGACAAGAGACCCAGTACTTC
-,TRBJ2-3,TRBD1,TRBV5-1,15,CASSPGQGGTDTQYF,TGCGCCAGCAGCCCGGGACAGGGGGGCACAGATACGCAGTATTTT
once,TRBJ2-7,-,TRBV2,15,CASSEAEGVRYEQYF,TGTGCCAGCAGTGAAGCTGAGGGAGTCAGATACGAGCAGTACTTC
-,TRBJ2-5,-,TRBV28,14,CASSLGQLRGTQYF,TGTGCCAGCAGCCTTGGACAGTTAAGGGGGACCCAGTACTTC
-,TRBJ2-1,-,TRBV14,15,CASSQERGQYNEQFF,TGTGCCAGCAGCCAAGAACGGGGCCAGTACAATGAGCAGTTCTTC
-,TRBJ2-1,TRBD2,TRBV7-3,15,CASSSKGTSGAEQFF,TGTGCCAGCAGCTCGAAGGGGACTAGTGGCGCCGAGCAGTTCTTC
-,TRBJ2-1,-,TRBV18,13,CASSPPLYNEQFF,TGTGCCAGCTCACCCCCCCTCTACAATGAGCAGTTCTTC
-,TRBJ1-4,TRBD1,TRBV29-1,14,CSVGNRGTNEKLFF,TGCAGCGTTGGGAACAGGGGAACTAATGAAAAACTGTTTTTT
-,TRBJ1-5,-,TRBV28,14,CASSLADRGQPQHF,TGTGCCAGCAGTTTAGCAGATCGAGGTCAGCCCCAGCATTTT
once,TRBJ2-5,-,TRBV29-1,12,CSVEFSQGTQYF,TGCAGCGTTGAATTTTCTCAAGGGACCCAGTACTTC
-,TRBJ2-5,-,TRBV12-5,11,CASGFRTTQYF,TGTGCTAGTGGTTTTAGGACGACCCAGTACTTC
-,TRBJ2-1,-,TRBV5-1,16,CASSLDVFSSYNEQFF,TGCGCCAGCAGCTTGGACGTTTTTAGCTCCTACAATGAGCAGTTCTTC
-,TRBJ1-2,-,TRBV28,13,CASSLRGGYGYTF,TGTGCCAGCAGTTTAAGGGGGGGCTATGGCTACACCTTC
-,TRBJ1-1,TRBD1,TRBV19,15,CASSSRQGRGAEAFF,TGTGCCAGTAGTAGCCGACAGGGGCGCGGGGCTGAAGCTTTCTTT
-,TRBJ2-1,-,TRBV11-2,14,CASSPRLDGDEQFF,TGTGCCAGCAGCCCGAGGCTAGACGGGGATGAGCAGTTCTTC
few,TRBJ2-1,-,TRBV19,15,CASSIQGGSYNEQFF,TGTGCCAGTAGTATCCAGGGTGGGTCCTACAATGAGCAGTTCTTC
-,TRBJ2-7,-,TRBV6-1,13,CASIEDTYYEQYF,TGTGCCAGCATCGAGGACACCTACTACGAGCAGTACTTC
-,TRBJ2-7,-,TRBV27,14,CASSLFPGSYEQYF,TGTGCCAGCAGTTTATTCCCTGGCTCCTACGAGCAGTACTTC
-,TRBJ2-3,TRBD1,TRBV6-5,14,CASSYDRVGDTQYF,TGTGCCAGCAGTTACGACAGGGTGGGAGATACGCAGTATTTT
-,TRBJ2-7,-,TRBV11-2,14,CASSDGRGRYEQYF,TGTGCCAGCAGCGACGGCAGGGGCCGCTACGAGCAGTACTTC
once,TRBJ2-5,TRBD2,TRBV28,14,CASSSGTSSVTQYF,TGTGCCAGCAGTTCGGGGACTAGTTCAGTGACCCAGTACTTC
once,TRBJ2-7,TRBD2,TRBV7-8,18,CASSAHRLAGGISYEQYF,TGTGCCAGCAGCGCGCACAGACTAGCGGGAGGGATCTCCTACGAGCAGTACTTC
-,TRBJ1-1,-,TRBV29-1,12,CSVGGWDTEAFF,TGCAGCGTTGGGGGTTGGGACACTGAAGCTTTCTTT
-,TRBJ2-5,-,TRBV11-2,14,CASSLDRTEETQYF,TGTGCCAGCAGCTTAGACCGGACAGAAGAGACCCAGTACTTC
-,TRBJ2-1,-,TRBV10-3,12,CAISESLSEQFF,TGTGCCATCAGTGAGTCGCTGAGTGAGCAGTTCTTC
-,TRBJ2-7,TRBD2,TRBV10-2,20,CASRTLIGMEGSGSSYEQYF,TGCGCCAGCAGGACTTTAATCGGGATGGAGGGTAGCGGGAGCTCCTACGAGCAGTACTTC
once,TRBJ1-2,-,TRBV6-1,12,CASSEVDYGYTF,TGTGCCAGCAGTGAAGTTGACTATGGCTACACCTTC
-,TRBJ2-3,TRBD1,TRBV19,17,CASRPHTGTGATDTQYF,TGTGCCAGTAGACCCCATACCGGGACAGGGGCCACAGATACGCAGTATTTT
-,TRBJ2-5,-,TRBV2,15,CASSFEGTSQETQYF,TGTGCCAGCAGTTTTGAGGGGACATCCCAAGAGACCCAGTACTTC
-,TRBJ1-3,-,TRBV10-2,16,CASSDFRGSSGNTIYF,TGCGCCAGCAGTGACTTCCGGGGGAGCTCTGGAAACACCATATATTTT
-,TRBJ2-1,TRBD2,TRBV19,14,CASSMSSGTSEQFF,TGTGCCAGTAGTATGTCTAGCGGGACCAGTGAGCAGTTCTTC
-,TRBJ1-5,-,TRBV4-1,15,CASSQDWPGNQPQHF,TGCGCCAGCAGCCAAGATTGGCCCGGCAATCAGCCCCAGCATTTT
few,TRBJ2-1,-,TRBV7-3,13,CASSSSSIGEQFF,TGTGCCAGCAGCTCTAGTAGCATTGGTGAGCAGTTCTTC
-,TRBJ1-1,-,TRBV5-1,16,CASSLVGITMNTEAFF,TGCGCCAGCAGCTTGGTTGGGATCACCATGAACACTGAAGCTTTCTTT
few,TRBJ2-5,TRBD2,TRBV9,13,CASSEGLEETQYF,TGTGCCAGCAGCGAAGGACTAGAAGAGACCCAGTACTTC
-,TRBJ2-3,TRBD1,TRBV7-2,16,CASSLGDRLSTDTQYF,TGTGCCAGCAGCTTAGGGGACAGACTTAGCACAGATACGCAGTATTTT
-,TRBJ2-6,-,TRBV7-9,18,CASKRSGKSYSGANVLTF,TGTGCCAGCAAGAGATCAGGGAAAAGCTACTCTGGGGCCAACGTCCTGACTTTC
few,TRBJ2-7,TRBD1,TRBV7-2,15,CASSAGQGGAYEQYF,TGTGCCAGCAGCGCAGGACAGGGTGGGGCCTACGAGCAGTACTTC
few,TRBJ1-1,-,TRBV29-1,13,CSVVRELNTEAFF,TGCAGCGTTGTCCGGGAACTCAACACTGAAGCTTTCTTT
-,TRBJ2-2,TRBD2,TRBV2,16,CASSEGSGSGTGELFF,TGTGCCAGCAGTGAGGGTAGCGGGAGCGGCACCGGGGAGCTGTTTTTT
-,TRBJ2-1,-,TRBV27,15,CASSLSWGGYNEQFF,TGTGCCAGCAGCCTGTCGTGGGGAGGTTACAATGAGCAGTTCTTC
-,TRBJ1-1,-,TRBV28,15,CASSVRVSIGTEAFF,TGTGCCAGCAGCGTCCGGGTTTCTATTGGCACTGAAGCTTTCTTT
-,TRBJ2-5,-,TRBV28,18,CASSWGGQSLGAQETQYF,TGTGCCAGCAGTTGGGGGGGACAATCATTGGGGGCCCAAGAGACCCAGTACTTC
-,TRBJ2-5,-,TRBV11-2,16,CASSVGNTGLGETQYF,TGTGCCAGCAGCGTCGGGAACACAGGGTTGGGGGAGACCCAGTACTTC
-,TRBJ2-3,-,TRBV28,12,CASSFRGDTQYF,TGTGCCAGCAGTTTTAGGGGGGATACGCAGTATTTT
-,TRBJ2-1,-,TRBV2,15,CASSADKAIVNEQFF,TGTGCCAGCAGCGCGGACAAGGCGATAGTCAATGAGCAGTTCTTC
-,TRBJ1-1,TRBD1,TRBV7-2,16,CASSLGDRDMNTEAFF,TGTGCCAGCAGCTTAGGGGACAGGGACATGAACACTGAAGCTTTCTTT
-,TRBJ1-1,-,TRBV19,14,CASSIEVRITEAFF,TGTGCCAGTAGTATAGAGGTCAGGATCACTGAAGCTTTCTTT
-,TRBJ2-7,TRBD1,TRBV7-2,15,CASSLVGQGGYEQYF,TGTGCCAGCAGCTTAGTGGGACAGGGGGGTTACGAGCAGTACTTC
-,TRBJ1-2,-,TRBV19,16,CASSMGRPLINYGYTF,TGTGCCAGTAGTATGGGCAGGCCACTCATTAACTATGGCTACACCTTC